What follows are 27 T cell receptor beta chains derived from one specimen sequenced in a study of T-cell memory formation after mild COVID-19. MiXCR was run by TCRdb on the 5' RACE reads, yielding one entry per CDR3 protein. The table includes about 90,000 distinct CDR3 sequences, about 13% detected once. The sequenced sample consisted of PBMCs or a T cell subset sorted from them (not recorded which). The receptors derive from an adult woman who had mild COVID-19 (a few samples of this study predate the infection). Cell type and time point are not known.

This clonotype was seen a few times. This rearrangement joins TRBV20-1 to TRBJ2-7; no clear D. From germline, CDR1 is DFQATT and CDR2 SNEGSKA (reference sequence). The CDR3 extends over 14 amino acids. V shed 1 base and J shed 2 bases, with 12 bases lying between them. CDR3 loop: CSARVAAVAYEQYF. The CDR3 bases are TGCAGTGCTAGAGTCGCGGCAGTAGCCTACGAGCAGTACTTC.

CDR3 nucleotides: TGTGCCAGCAGCTTAGGGACAACGAACACCGGGGAGCTGTTTTTT. Translation gives CASSLGTTNTGELFF. The V gene is TRBV7-6, the J gene TRBJ2-2; perhaps TRBD1 as D (5 bases). Germline V CDR1 and CDR2: SGHVS, FNYEAQ. V lost 1 base, J lost 0 bases, and 6 bases lay in between. CDR3 size: 15 residues.

This chain links TRBV10-3 with TRBJ2-5; D possibly corresponds to TRBD1 (5 bases). CDR3 size: 13 residues. V was shortened by 4 bases and J by 5 bases, with 11 bases between the two germline ends. The germline CDR1 and CDR2 sequences are ENHRY and SYGVKD. The CDR3 bases are TGTGCCATCAGTGTTCAGGGCCGGGAGACCCAGTACTTC. Translating it yields CAISVQGRETQYF.

The sample holds many counts of this clonotype. The genes are TRBV5-1 and TRBJ2-7, with 10 bases that match TRBD2. CDR1 is SGHRS, CDR2 YFSETQ, per germline. The CDR3 sequence is 14 residues long. J gave up 0 bases and V 4 bases, and 1 base lay outside the gene matches. The CDR3 is CASSLAGASYEQYF. The CDR3 DNA reads as TGCGCCAGCAGCCTAGCGGGGGCCTCCTACGAGCAGTACTTC.

The gene calls are TRBV4-2 and TRBJ2-7, with 9 bases lining up with TRBD2. V shed 0 bases, J shed 4 bases, and the junction held 19 bases outside the gene matches. Germline V CDR1 and CDR2: LGHNA, YNFKEQ. This CDR3 region has 20 residues. The DNA for the CDR3 is TGTGCCAGCAGCCAAGAAGGAATCAGTACTAGCGGGCCCCCTCTTTACGAGCAGTACTTC. Its translation is CASSQEGISTSGPPLYEQYF.

This chain links TRBV12-3 or TRBV12-4 with TRBJ1-2; no clear D gene. The CDR3 has 15 amino acids. The V end lost 4 bases, the J end lost 6 bases, and 18 bases lay between the germline ends. The CDR3, as DNA: TGTGCCAGCAGTTATAACCCCGGACTAGTGAATGGCTACACCTTC. The encoded protein is CASSYNPGLVNGYTF.

V and J are TRBV10-3 and TRBJ1-1; D may be TRBD1 (5 bases). This CDR3 contains 13 residues. V was clipped by 6 bases and J by 3 bases, with 11 bases between them. CDR1 is ENHRY, CDR2 SYGVKD, per germline. The CDR3 sequence is CAISEGLYTEAFF. The CDR3 DNA reads TGTGCCATCAGCGAGGGGCTGTACACTGAAGCTTTCTTT.

This clonotype was seen only a few times. The J gene is TRBJ2-7, the V gene TRBV7-9; a weak D match, TRBD2 (5 bases). The CDR3 sequence is 14 residues long. The germline V gene has CDR1 SEHNR and CDR2 FQNEAQ (reference sequence). Trimming stripped 0 bases from V and 0 bases from J, with 6 bases between. The CDR3 DNA is TGTGCCAGCAGCTTAGCAGGGAGCTCCTACGAGCAGTACTTC. Translation gives CASSLAGSSYEQYF.

There are many counts of this clonotype. The V call is TRBV20-1, the J call TRBJ2-7, with D perhaps matching TRBD1 (6 bases). Trimming removed 5 bases from V and 3 bases from J, with 17 bases in between. Germline V gene sequence: CDR1 DFQATT, CDR2 SNEGSKA (reference sequence). The CDR3 is made up of 14 amino acids. The CDR3 DNA reads TGCAGTGCTCCTCTGCTTGGGGGCGGCTACGAGCAGTACTTC. Its translation: CSAPLLGGGYEQYF.

The genes are TRBV4-3 and TRBJ2-3, with D perhaps matching TRBD2 (5 bases). V lost 2 bases and J 5 bases, leaving 14 bases between the germline ends. Germline assignment: CDR1 LGHNA and CDR2 YSLEER. This CDR3 spans 15 amino acids. The CDR3 coding sequence is TGCGCCAGCAGCCAATGGGTCGGGGATCAAGATACGCAGTATTTT. Translation: CASSQWVGDQDTQYF.

At least ten counts were recorded for this clonotype. The chain employs TRBV7-8 and TRBJ2-1, with no clear D. Trimming cost V 4 bases and J 4 bases, with 14 bases left between them. The CDR3 runs to 15 residues. From germline, CDR1 is SGHVS and CDR2 FQNEAQ. The CDR3 protein is CASSSLEFRYNEQFF. Here the CDR3 DNA reads TGTGCCAGCAGCTCCTTGGAGTTCCGATACAATGAGCAGTTCTTC.

The gene calls are TRBV29-1 and TRBJ2-7, with 8 nucleotides matching TRBD2. Germline V gives CDR1 SQVTM, CDR2 ANQGSEA. The CDR3 totals 14 residues. Unmatched junction bases numbered 8, after V lost 4 bases and J lost 3 bases. The CDR3 region is CSVGGVAGGYEQYF. In DNA, the CDR3 is TGCAGCGTTGGCGGGGTGGCGGGGGGCTACGAGCAGTACTTC.

J is TRBJ1-4 and V is TRBV9; D is unresolved. Trimming left V 0 bases short and J 0 bases short, with 9 bases between. This CDR3 has 16 amino acids. The V gene's germline CDR1 is SGDLS and CDR2 YYNGEE. The CDR3 here is CASSVGHQATNEKLFF. The CDR3 bases are TGTGCCAGCAGCGTAGGACACCAAGCAACTAATGAAAAACTGTTTTTT. The full variable domain, its missing parts supplied by reference TRBV9 and TRBJ1-4, is DSGVTQTPKHLITATGQRVTLRCSPRSGDLSVYWYQQSLDQGLQFLIQYYNGEERAKGNILERFSAQQFPDLHSELNLSSLELGDSALYFCASSVGHQATNEKLFFGSGTQLSVL.

This clonotype has more than one count but fewer than ten. V is TRBV20-1 and J is TRBJ2-7, with 11 positions matching TRBD1. CDR3 size: 15 residues. The J segment lost 3 bases and the V segment lost 5 bases, leaving 9 bases of the junction unmatched. Looked up from germline, CDR1 is DFQATT and CDR2 is SNEGSKA (reference sequence). In DNA form, the CDR3 reads TGCAGTGCTCCTGAGCGGACAGGGGGCTTCTACGAGCAGTACTTC. It encodes CSAPERTGGFYEQYF.

This clonotype was recorded a few times. The chain uses TRBV20-1 and TRBJ2-1; tentative D call: TRBD2 (6 bases). CDR1 and CDR2 (germline): DFQATT, SNEGSKA (reference sequence). The V end lost 6 bases, the J end lost 4 bases, and 16 bases lay between the germline ends. The CDR3 has 14 residues. CDR3 in amino acids: CSASARDVYNEQFF. In DNA, the CDR3 is TGCAGTGCCTCGGCGCGGGACGTATACAATGAGCAGTTCTTC.

This chain uses TRBV29-1 with TRBJ1-1, with a weak D call TRBD1 (6 bases). Germline CDR1 reads SQVTM; CDR2 reads ANQGSEA. The CDR3 loop spans 13 amino acids. V shed 6 bases and J shed 4 bases, with 15 bases lying between them. CDR3 sequence: CSVGTGWGTEAFF. As DNA, the CDR3 is TGCAGCGTCGGAACAGGGTGGGGCACTGAAGCTTTCTTT.

This clonotype has a handful of counts. The gene calls are TRBV5-1 and TRBJ2-1; TRBD1 is a possible D gene (5 bases). The germline V gene has CDR1 SGHRS and CDR2 YFSETQ. The CDR3 has 15 amino acids. The V and J ends lost 2 bases and 3 bases respectively, with 12 bases between them. CDR3 protein: CASSFSGHRYNEQFF. As DNA, the CDR3 is TGCGCCAGCAGCTTTTCAGGGCACCGCTACAATGAGCAGTTCTTC.

The rearrangement uses TRBV5-1 and TRBJ1-2; D perhaps matches TRBD1 (5 bases). Looked up from germline, CDR1 is SGHRS and CDR2 is YFSETQ. Trimming cost V 4 bases and J 8 bases, with 15 bases left between them. The CDR3 length is 13 residues. CDR3 protein: CASSPWSGGGYTF. In DNA, the CDR3 is TGCGCCAGCAGCCCGTGGTCCGGGGGGGGCTACACCTTC.

This clonotype has a single count. This chain links TRBV5-6 with TRBJ1-1; the match to TRBD1 covers 7 bases. Germline CDR1 SGHDT, CDR2 YYEEEE. The CDR3 is 16 residues long. The ends lost 4 bases at V and 1 base at J; junction bases unmatched: 10. The CDR3 sequence: CASSLLPGQQNTEAFF. Written as DNA, the CDR3 is TGTGCCAGCAGCCTCCTACCGGGACAGCAGAACACTGAAGCTTTCTTT. The full variable domain, with the rest looked up from reference TRBV5-6 and TRBJ1-1, is DAGVTQSPTHLIKTRGQQVTLRCSPKSGHDTVSWYQQALGQGPQFIFQYYEEEERQRGNFPDRFSGHQFPNYSSELNVNALLLGDSALYLCASSLLPGQQNTEAFFGQGTRLTVV.

This clonotype was seen ten or more times. V is TRBV19 and J is TRBJ2-1; a weak D match, TRBD2 (6 bases). Germline CDR1 reads LNHDA; CDR2 reads SQIVND (reference sequence). With 6 bases removed from V and 3 bases from J, the gap between germline ends came to 12 bases. This CDR3 is 14 amino acids long. The CDR3 DNA reads TGTGCCAGTAGCCGAGGAGGGGACTACAATGAGCAGTTCTTC. This gives the protein CASSRGGDYNEQFF.

V is TRBV19 and J is TRBJ2-2; D is uncertain. There are 13 residues in the CDR3. V lost 9 bases, J lost 6 bases, and 14 bases lay in between. Germline V CDR1 and CDR2: LNHDA, SQIVND (reference sequence). CDR3 coding DNA: TGTGCCAGCGGGCCCCGAGGACCCGGGGAGCTGTTTTTT. It yields the protein CASGPRGPGELFF.

The chain couples TRBV9 to TRBJ2-1, with D possibly called TRBD1 or TRBD2 (5 bases each). The CDR3 is 15 amino acids. Germline V gene lookup returns CDR1 SGDLS and CDR2 YYNGEE. With 0 bases removed from V and 4 bases from J, the gap between germline ends came to 11 bases. For the CDR3, the DNA is TGTGCCAGCAGCGTAGCCGAGGGGTTATACAATGAGCAGTTCTTC. This codes for CASSVAEGLYNEQFF.

The chain is built from TRBV20-1 and TRBJ2-5; D ambiguous. Germline V gene lookup returns CDR1 DFQATT and CDR2 SNEGSKA (reference sequence). The CDR3 runs to 11 residues. V was clipped by 5 bases and J by 4 bases, with 8 bases between them. The CDR3 DNA reads as TGCAGTGCTCTTGCAGGAGAGACCCAGTACTTC. It yields the protein CSALAGETQYF.

This clonotype was seen repeatedly, ten times or more. This sequence joins TRBV20-1 and TRBJ2-7; no clear D. This CDR3 has 13 amino acids. CDR1 is DFQATT, CDR2 SNEGSKA, per germline (reference sequence). V dropped 1 base and J dropped 0 bases, with 7 bases sitting between them. CDR3 DNA: TGCAGTGCTAGAGGACCCAGCTCCTACGAGCAGTACTTC. It translates to CSARGPSSYEQYF.

The rearrangement joins TRBV7-9 to TRBJ2-7; D may be TRBD1 or TRBD2 (5 bases each). The CDR3 has 12 amino acids. Trimming shortened V by 4 bases and J by 11 bases, and 15 bases separated the two germline ends. Germline CDR1 is SEHNR and CDR2 is FQNEAQ (reference sequence). The CDR3 DNA sequence: TGTGCCAGCAGCTCCGGGACCGAGAGGGAGTACTTC. It is translated as CASSSGTEREYF.

This clonotype was detected only once. The chain employs TRBV7-6 and TRBJ1-1; a possible D gene is TRBD1 (5 bases). Germline values: CDR1 SGHVS, CDR2 FNYEAQ. CDR3 length: 17 amino acids. The V end was cut by 2 bases, the J end by 3 bases, with 19 bases between. CDR3 DNA sequence: TGTGCCAGCAGCTTAAGGGTCGGCAGGGCGAGTGACACTGAAGCTTTCTTT. Translated, it gives CASSLRVGRASDTEAFF.

This clonotype was observed a few times. The V gene is TRBV5-5, the J gene TRBJ2-7, with a possible D match to TRBD1 (5 bases). V was trimmed by 4 bases and J by 4 bases, leaving 12 bases between them. CDR3 length: 13 residues. Germline assignment: CDR1 SGHKS and CDR2 YYEKEE (reference sequence). The CDR3 nucleotides read TGTGCCAGCAGCCTTGACAGTCATTACGAGCAGTACTTC. This translates into CASSLDSHYEQYF.